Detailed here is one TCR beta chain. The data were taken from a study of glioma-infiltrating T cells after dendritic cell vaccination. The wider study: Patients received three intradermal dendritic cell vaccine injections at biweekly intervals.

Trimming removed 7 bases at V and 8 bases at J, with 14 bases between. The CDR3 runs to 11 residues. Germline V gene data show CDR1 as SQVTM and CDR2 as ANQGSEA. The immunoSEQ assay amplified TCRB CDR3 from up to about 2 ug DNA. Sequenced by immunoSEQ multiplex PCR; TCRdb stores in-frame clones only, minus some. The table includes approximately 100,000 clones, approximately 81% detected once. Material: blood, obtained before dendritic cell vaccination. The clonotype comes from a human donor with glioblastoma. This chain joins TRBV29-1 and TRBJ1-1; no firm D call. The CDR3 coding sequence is TGCAGCGCCGGCGCGGGAGCGGAAGCTTTCTTT. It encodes CSAGAGAEAFF.